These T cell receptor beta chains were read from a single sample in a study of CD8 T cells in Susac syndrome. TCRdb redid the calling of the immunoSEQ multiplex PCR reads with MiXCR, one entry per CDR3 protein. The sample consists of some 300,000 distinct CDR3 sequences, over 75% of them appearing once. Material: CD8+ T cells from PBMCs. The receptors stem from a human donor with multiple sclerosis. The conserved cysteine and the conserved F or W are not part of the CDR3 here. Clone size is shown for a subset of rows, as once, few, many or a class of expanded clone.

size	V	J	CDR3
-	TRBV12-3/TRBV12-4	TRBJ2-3	ASRSLGVPGVSTDTQY
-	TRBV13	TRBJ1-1	ASKGVYSMNTEAF
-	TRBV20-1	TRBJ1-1	SAREAGPAEAF
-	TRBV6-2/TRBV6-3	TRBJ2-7	ASSYGTGHLYEQY
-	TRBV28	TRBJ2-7	ASSPGQAHEQY
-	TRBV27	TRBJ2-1	ASSHYPDPETK
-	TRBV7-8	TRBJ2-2	ASSGGHGKNTGELF
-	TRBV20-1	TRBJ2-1	SAPYLLAGDQDEQF
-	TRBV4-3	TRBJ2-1	ASSQDSQGGNEQF
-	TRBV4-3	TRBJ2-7	ASSQDAAYEQY
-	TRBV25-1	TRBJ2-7	ASSDPPKTGGNSYEQY
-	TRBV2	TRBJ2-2	ASSDYRVGGTGELF
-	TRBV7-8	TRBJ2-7	ASSFAFLLAGAHHEQY
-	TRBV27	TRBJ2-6	ASSLSASGETSSGANVLT
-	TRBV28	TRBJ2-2	ASSTPTFRTANTGELF
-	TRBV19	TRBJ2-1	ASSISQGAPGNNEQF
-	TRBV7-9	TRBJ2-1	ASSLAAGGPYDEQF
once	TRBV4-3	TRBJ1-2	ASSQDGKGADGYT
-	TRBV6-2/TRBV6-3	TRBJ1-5	ASSYHGGNQPQH
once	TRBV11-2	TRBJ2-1	ASSTPLNEQF
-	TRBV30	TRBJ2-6	AWGLGANVLT
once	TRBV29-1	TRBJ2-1	SVEDVRGLTSDYNEQF
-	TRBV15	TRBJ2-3	ATSRDRGQGTDTQY
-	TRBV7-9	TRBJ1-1	ASSLTGTANTEAF
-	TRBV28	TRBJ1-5	ASSLGYQPQH
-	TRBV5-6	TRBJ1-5	ASSLEGAGSNQPQH
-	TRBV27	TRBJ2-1	ASSPAPGNEQF
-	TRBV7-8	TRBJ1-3	ASSPTGTAGNTIY
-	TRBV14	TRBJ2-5	ASSPLGVSPSQETQY
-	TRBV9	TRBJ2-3	ASSLDPPSTDTQY
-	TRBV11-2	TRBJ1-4	ASRRTVEAKFNEKLF
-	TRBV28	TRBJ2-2	ASSLQNTGELF
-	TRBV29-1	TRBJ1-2	SVERVREGGYT
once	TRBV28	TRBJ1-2	ASSFGGGDYGYT
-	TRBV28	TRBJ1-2	ASDPGGDYGYT
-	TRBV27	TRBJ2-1	ASSFQPGAWNEQF
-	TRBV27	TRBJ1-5	ATRLTVSNSNQPQH
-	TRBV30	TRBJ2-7	AWRALGGNEQY
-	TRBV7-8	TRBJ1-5	ASSFKIGGYSNQPQH
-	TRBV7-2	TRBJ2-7	ASSPSLTPYEQY
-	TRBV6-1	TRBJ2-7	ASSRLERSYEQY
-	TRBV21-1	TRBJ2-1	ASSKDSNEQF
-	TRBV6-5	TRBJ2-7	ASSYGAGGLYEQY
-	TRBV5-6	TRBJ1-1	ASELKGGHRTEAF
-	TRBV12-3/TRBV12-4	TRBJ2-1	ATNRGLEQF
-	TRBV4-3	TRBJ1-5	ASSQSRQGGQPQH
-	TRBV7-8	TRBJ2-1	ASSSRLDPYGDEQF
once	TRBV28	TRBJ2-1	ASSHPRRLADYNEQF
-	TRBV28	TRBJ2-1	ASTIPRRGAARGNEQF
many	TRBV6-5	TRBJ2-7	ASSYRGPDEQY
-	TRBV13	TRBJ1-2	ASSLDTSQRVYGYT